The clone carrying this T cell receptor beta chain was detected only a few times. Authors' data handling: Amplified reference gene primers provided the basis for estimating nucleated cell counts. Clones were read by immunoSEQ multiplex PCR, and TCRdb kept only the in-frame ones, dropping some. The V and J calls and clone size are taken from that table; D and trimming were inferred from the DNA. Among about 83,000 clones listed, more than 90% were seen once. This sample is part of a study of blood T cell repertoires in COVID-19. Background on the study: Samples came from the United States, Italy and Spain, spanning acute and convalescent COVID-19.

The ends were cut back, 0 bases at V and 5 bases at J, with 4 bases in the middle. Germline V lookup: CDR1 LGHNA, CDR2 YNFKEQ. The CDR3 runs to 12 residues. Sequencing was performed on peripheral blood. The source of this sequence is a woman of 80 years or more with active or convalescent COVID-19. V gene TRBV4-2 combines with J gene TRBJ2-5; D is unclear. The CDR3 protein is CASSQDQETQYF. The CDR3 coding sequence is TGTGCCAGCAGCCAAGATCAGGAGACCCAGTACTTC.